Listed below are T cell receptor beta chains from one sample, sequenced in a study of cytomegalovirus exposure and HLA in healthy donors. Libraries were prepared by immunoSEQ multiplex PCR; TCRdb keeps only in-frame clonotypes and omits some of them. This sample has around 130,000 clones, with over 60% found just once. Material: PBMCs. Receptor source: a human donor in good health. Both conserved end residues are part of each CDR3.

J	V	CDR3
TRBJ1-2	TRBV4-2	CASSSGGQGLLGNGYTF
TRBJ1-4	TRBV11-2	CASSLGQGSEKLFF
TRBJ1-2	TRBV7-2	CASSKPPGQGTYGYTF
TRBJ2-5	TRBV11-2	CASSLAPQGQETQYF
TRBJ1-2	TRBV11-2	CASSLSGGGYTF
TRBJ2-5	TRBV6-6	CASSYSRETQYF
TRBJ1-5	TRBV19	CASSIDNTNQPQHF
TRBJ1-1	TRBV27	CASSPWGGTEAFF
TRBJ2-1	TRBV7-2	CASSFSTTTAYNEQFF
TRBJ2-1	TRBV9	CASSSHRGSGGAGEQFF
TRBJ2-2	TRBV9	CASSPNLAGELFF
TRBJ1-1	TRBV9	CASSVGAGKNTEAFF
TRBJ2-5	TRBV19	CASSPRITGEETQYF
TRBJ1-2	TRBV19	CASSIASTGTYGYTF
TRBJ1-1	TRBV28	CASSWGRMNTEAFF
TRBJ1-1	TRBV11-2	CASSLEQGTEAFF
TRBJ2-2	TRBV6-4	CASSEGRAGGFDTGELFF
TRBJ2-7	TRBV6-6	CASSFRQESDYEQYF
TRBJ2-2	TRBV6-5	CGGPGELFF
TRBJ2-7	TRBV5-8	CASSLKNRDHEQYF
TRBJ1-2	TRBV2	CAIRTGSGYTF
TRBJ2-2	TRBV7-3	CASSPQGARIGELFF
TRBJ2-7	TRBV2	CASSASGAKPYEQYF
TRBJ2-2	TRBV5-1	CASSPLRPLEDTGELFF
TRBJ1-5	TRBV5-6	CASSFYRDRAHQPQHF
TRBJ1-1	TRBV7-9	CASSFRSLGRVFAEAFF
TRBJ2-1	TRBV7-8	CASSLPGLAASLEQFF
TRBJ2-1	TRBV6-1	CASQQGSSYNEQFF
TRBJ2-7	TRBV5-6	CASSPPDRASEQYF
TRBJ2-1	TRBV7-2	CASSLTSGGNNEQFF
TRBJ1-6	TRBV7-2	CASSLMTANNSPLHF
TRBJ2-5	TRBV7-9	CASTDMDYQETQYF
TRBJ2-2	TRBV11-3	CASSLGQGEGGELFF
TRBJ1-2	TRBV25-1	CASSGTGNYGYTF
TRBJ1-5	TRBV5-6	CASSLLLDRQGQPQHF
TRBJ2-1	TRBV7-6	CASSLIGDNEQFF
TRBJ2-1	TRBV10-3	CAISERGFEQFF
TRBJ1-1	TRBV5-4	CASSPGNTEAFF
TRBJ2-2	TRBV27	CASSFGGPGTGELFF
TRBJ1-2	TRBV15	CATSRDNGYGYTF
TRBJ2-3	TRBV7-8	CASSSKATDTQYF
TRBJ1-6	TRBV15	CATSRPGGPESLHF
TRBJ2-3	TRBV15	CATSRDRQGGTDTQYF
TRBJ1-1	TRBV7-9	CASSYVSGQGEAFF
TRBJ2-7	TRBV10-2	CASNDLHEQYF
TRBJ1-1	TRBV27	CASSEGAEAFF
TRBJ2-2	TRBV6-1	CASSPGQGGTGELFF
TRBJ2-1	TRBV7-7	CASSPTAERWANEQFF
TRBJ2-7	TRBV2	CASSDVGRQTITF
TRBJ1-2	TRBV5-1	CATRDRPLGNYGYTF
TRBJ1-2	TRBV19	CASSIAGTGGGYGYTF
TRBJ2-3	TRBV25-1	CASSDIAGRDTQYF
TRBJ1-3	TRBV2	CASSMDRGPGNTIYF
TRBJ2-7	TRBV28	CASRKQGYNEQYF
TRBJ1-2	TRBV11-2	CASSQFGGSYGYTF
TRBJ1-1	TRBV4-2	CASSQEPGQGTMNTEAFF
TRBJ2-7	TRBV4-1	CASSQIGGDYEQYF
TRBJ1-4	TRBV6-4	CASPHPRQGTEKLFF